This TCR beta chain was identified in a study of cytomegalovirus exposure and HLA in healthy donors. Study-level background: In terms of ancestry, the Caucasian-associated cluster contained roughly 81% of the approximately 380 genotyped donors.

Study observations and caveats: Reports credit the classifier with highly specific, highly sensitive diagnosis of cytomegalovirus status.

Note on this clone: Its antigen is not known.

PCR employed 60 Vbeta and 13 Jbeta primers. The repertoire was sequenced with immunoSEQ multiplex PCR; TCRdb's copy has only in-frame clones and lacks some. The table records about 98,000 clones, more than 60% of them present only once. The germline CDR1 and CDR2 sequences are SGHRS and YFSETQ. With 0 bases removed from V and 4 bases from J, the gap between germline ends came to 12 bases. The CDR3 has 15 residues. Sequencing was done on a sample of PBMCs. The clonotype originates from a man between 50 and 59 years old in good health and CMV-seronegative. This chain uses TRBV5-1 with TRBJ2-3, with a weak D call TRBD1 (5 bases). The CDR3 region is CASSLGQLSADTQYF. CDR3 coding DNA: TGCGCCAGCAGCTTGGGACAGCTCAGCGCAGATACGCAGTATTTT.